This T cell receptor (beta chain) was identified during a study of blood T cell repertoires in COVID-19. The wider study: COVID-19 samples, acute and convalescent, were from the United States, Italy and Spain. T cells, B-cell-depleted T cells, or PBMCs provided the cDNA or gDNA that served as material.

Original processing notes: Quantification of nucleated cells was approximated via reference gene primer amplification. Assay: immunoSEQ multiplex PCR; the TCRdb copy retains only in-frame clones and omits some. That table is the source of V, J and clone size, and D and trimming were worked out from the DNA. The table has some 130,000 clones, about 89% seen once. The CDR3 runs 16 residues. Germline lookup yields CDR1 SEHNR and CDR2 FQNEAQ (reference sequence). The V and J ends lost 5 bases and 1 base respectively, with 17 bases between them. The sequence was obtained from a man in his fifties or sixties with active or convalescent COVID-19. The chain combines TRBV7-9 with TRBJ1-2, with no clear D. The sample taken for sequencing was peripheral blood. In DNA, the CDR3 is TGTGCCAGCAGCCCGATCAGGCAGCTTTTTAACTATGGCTACACCTTC. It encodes CASSPIRQLFNYGYTF.